The 8 T cell receptor beta chains given below trace back to one sample, sequenced in a study of control samples from healthy donors and cancer patients. Profiled with immunoSEQ multiplex PCR; TCRdb holds only in-frame clones, not every one. In the table there are about 35,000 clones, over 85% of which are singletons. Sequencing was done on a sample of PBMCs. The receptors originated from a man aged 35-49 years with colorectal cancer.

CDR3 bases: TGTGCCAGCAGCGTAGCTACGAAGGCAGGGTTAAGTGGCTACACCTTC. Translated, it gives CASSVATKAGLSGYTF. The chain links TRBV9 to TRBJ1-2, with D possibly being TRBD1 (5 bases). The CDR3 totals 16 residues. Trimming removed 0 bases at V and 7 bases at J, with 19 bases between. Germline assignment: CDR1 SGDLS and CDR2 YYNGEE. The full variable domain, with the rest looked up from reference TRBV9 and TRBJ1-2, is DSGVTQTPKHLITATGQRVTLRCSPRSGDLSVYWYQQSLDQGLQFLIQYYNGEERAKGNILERFSAQQFPDLHSELNLSSLELGDSALYFCASSVATKAGLSGYTFGSGTRLTVV.

The rearrangement joins TRBV19 to TRBJ1-1; no definite D call. CDR3 length: 13 residues. CDR1 and CDR2 (germline): LNHDA, SQIVND (reference sequence). Trimming stripped 1 base from V and 7 bases from J, with 10 bases between. The CDR3 reads CASSIVFGFEAFF. The CDR3 DNA follows: TGTGCCAGTAGTATAGTATTTGGGTTTGAAGCTTTCTTT.

The chain recombines TRBV18 with TRBJ1-2; D not certain. Germline V gives CDR1 KGHSH, CDR2 LQKENI. Deletions cut 4 bases from V and 3 bases from J, with 12 bases between. The CDR3 contains 14 residues. CDR3 sequence: CASSQPDRDYGYTF. CDR3 DNA sequence: TGTGCCAGCTCACAACCCGACCGAGACTATGGCTACACCTTC.

V usage is TRBV6-5 and J usage is TRBJ2-3, with 8 bases identical to TRBD2. Trimming cost V 2 bases and J 2 bases; bases outside gene matches: 6. CDR3 length: 16 amino acids. Germline CDR1 is MNHEY and CDR2 is SVGAGI. The CDR3 coding sequence is TGTGCCAGCAGTTACCAGCAGCGGGGGCCCACAGATACGCAGTATTTT. Translating it yields CASSYQQRGPTDTQYF.

This chain links TRBV7-2 with TRBJ1-3; TRBD1 matches 7 bases. Germline CDR1 reads SGHTA; CDR2 reads FQGNSA. CDR3 length: 16 amino acids. The ends lost 5 bases at V and 0 bases at J; junction bases unmatched: 7. The CDR3 coding sequence is TGTGCCAGCAGCACCCACAGGGGCCACTCTGGAAACACCATATATTTT. It encodes CASSTHRGHSGNTIYF.

The chain uses TRBV7-9 and TRBJ1-2; a weak D match, TRBD1 (5 bases). Germline CDR1 is SEHNR and CDR2 is FQNEAQ (reference sequence). CDR3 length: 12 residues. The V end lost 5 bases, the J end lost 13 bases, and 17 bases lay between the germline ends. This CDR3 reads CASSPPGAPSTF. The CDR3 bases are TGTGCCAGCAGCCCACCCGGGGCGCCCAGCACCTTC.

The gene calls are TRBV6-5 and TRBJ2-3; D gene uncertain. Germline assignment: CDR1 MNHEY and CDR2 SVGAGI. Trimming pared 5 bases from V and 3 bases from J, leaving 15 bases between. CDR3 size: 15 residues. CDR3 bases: TGTGCCAGCAGTCCCAGACCCAGTATAACAGATACGCAGTATTTT. Amino acid sequence: CASSPRPSITDTQYF.

The V call is TRBV4-2, the J call TRBJ2-1, with D uncertain. Germline CDR1 is LGHNA and CDR2 is YNFKEQ. The CDR3 runs to 15 residues. Trimming removed 2 bases at V and 6 bases at J, with 14 bases between. The CDR3 sequence: CASSQHETTGNEQFF. The CDR3 DNA follows: TGTGCCAGCAGCCAACATGAGACGACGGGCAATGAGCAGTTCTTC.